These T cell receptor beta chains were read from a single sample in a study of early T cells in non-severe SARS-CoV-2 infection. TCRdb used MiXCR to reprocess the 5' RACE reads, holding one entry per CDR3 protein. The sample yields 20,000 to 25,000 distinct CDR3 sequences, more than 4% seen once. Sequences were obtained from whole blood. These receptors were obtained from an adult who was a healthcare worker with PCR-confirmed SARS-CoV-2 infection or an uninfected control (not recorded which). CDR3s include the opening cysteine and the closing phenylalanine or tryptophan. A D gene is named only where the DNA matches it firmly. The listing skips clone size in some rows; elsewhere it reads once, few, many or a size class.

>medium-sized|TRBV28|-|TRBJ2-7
TGTGCCAGCAGCTCGTTGAGGGCAGGAACCCTTCACGAGCAGTACTTC
CASSSLRAGTLHEQYF
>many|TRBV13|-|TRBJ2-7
TGTGCCAGCAGGGGCGGTGCGGGGAGGACTCAGGGAGGCGAGCAGTACTTC
CASRGGAGRTQGGEQYF
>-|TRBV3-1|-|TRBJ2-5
TGTGCCAGCAGCCGCGGCGGGGAGGAGACCCAGTACTTC
CASSRGGEETQYF
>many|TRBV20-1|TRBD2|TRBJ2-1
TGCAGTGCTAGACCGCGGGGGGCGGACAACTACAATGAGCAGTTCTTC
CSARPRGADNYNEQFF
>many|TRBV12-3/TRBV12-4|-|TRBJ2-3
TGTGCCAGCAGTTCTCCCGGGGCAGATACGCAGTATTTT
CASSSPGADTQYF
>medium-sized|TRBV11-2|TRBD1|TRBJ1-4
TGTGCCAGCAGCTCGCCTGAAAGGGACAGGGGAAAACTGTTTTTT
CASSSPERDRGKLFF
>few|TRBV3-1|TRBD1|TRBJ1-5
TGTGCCAGCAGCCAAGGAGGACAGGGGATTCGTCAGCCCCAGCATTTT
CASSQGGQGIRQPQHF
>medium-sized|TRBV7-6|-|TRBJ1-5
TGTGCCAGCAGCTTTCGGGGGGAGGATCAGCCCCAGCATTTT
CASSFRGEDQPQHF
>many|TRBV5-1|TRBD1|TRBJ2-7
TGCGCCAGCAGCTTGGGTGGGACAGTAAGCTCCTACGAGCAGTACTTC
CASSLGGTVSSYEQYF
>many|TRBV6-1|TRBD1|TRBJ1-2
TGTGCCAGCAGTGAAACCCGGCAGACAGGGCGGAATGGCTACACCTTC
CASSETRQTGRNGYTF
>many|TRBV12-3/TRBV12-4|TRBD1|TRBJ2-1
TGTGCCGCATCAGGGACAGCAAATGAGCAGTTCTTC
CAASGTANEQFF
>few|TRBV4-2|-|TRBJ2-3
TGTGCCAGCAGCCAAGATCGAAGGCAGGGCTACACAGATACGCAGTATTTT
CASSQDRRQGYTDTQYF
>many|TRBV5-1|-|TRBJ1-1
TGCGCCAGCAGCTTGGCGGGGGCGTTCATGAACACTGAAGCTTTCTTT
CASSLAGAFMNTEAFF
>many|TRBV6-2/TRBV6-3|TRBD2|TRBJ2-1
TGTGCCAGCAGAAGGGGAGGGGATGAGCAGTTCTTC
CASRRGGDEQFF
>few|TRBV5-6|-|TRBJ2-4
TGTGTCAGCAGCTTTTTCGGACTAGCCAAAAACATTCAGTACTTC
CVSSFFGLAKNIQYF
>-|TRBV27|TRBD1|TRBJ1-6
TGTGCCAGCAGTTTAAGAGGGACAGGGGCTAATTCACCCCTCCACTTT
CASSLRGTGANSPLHF
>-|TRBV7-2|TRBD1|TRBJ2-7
TGTGCCAGCAGCCCGCGAGGAAGGGACAGGGGATGGAGCTCCTACGAGCAGTACTTC
CASSPRGRDRGWSSYEQYF
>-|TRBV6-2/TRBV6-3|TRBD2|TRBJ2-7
TGTGCCAGCAGTTCGACTAGCGGGGTATTCTACGAGCAGTACTTC
CASSSTSGVFYEQYF
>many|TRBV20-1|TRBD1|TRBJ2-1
TGCAGTGCTAGGTGGGACAGGGACAATGAGCAGTTCTTC
CSARWDRDNEQFF
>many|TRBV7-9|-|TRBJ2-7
TGTGCCAGCAGGTATCTCACAGGTTCCTACGAGCAGTACTTC
CASRYLTGSYEQYF
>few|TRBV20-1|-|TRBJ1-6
TGCAGTGCTATAATCCCGGGACATCAGGGAGGGTCACCCCTCCACTTT
CSAIIPGHQGGSPLHF
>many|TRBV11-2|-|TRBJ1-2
TGTGCCAGCAGCCTTACAGGGACCTACTATGGCTACACCTTC
CASSLTGTYYGYTF
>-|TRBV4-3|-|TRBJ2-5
TGCGCCAGCAGCCAGGACAGAGGGCTCCAAGAGACCCAGTACTTC
CASSQDRGLQETQYF
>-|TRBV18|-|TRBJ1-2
TGTGCCAGCTCACCACCCGGAGGCTATGGCTACACCTTC
CASSPPGGYGYTF
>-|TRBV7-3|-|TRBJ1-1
TGTGCCAGCAGCCGTGGACACTCGAACACTGAAGCTTTCTTT
CASSRGHSNTEAFF
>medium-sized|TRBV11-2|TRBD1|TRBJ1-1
TGTGCCAGCAGTTTACAGGGGGAGACTGAAGCTTTCTTT
CASSLQGETEAFF
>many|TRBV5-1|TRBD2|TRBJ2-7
TGCGCCAGCAGCGCGGGGGGCACCTACGAGCAGTACTTC
CASSAGGTYEQYF
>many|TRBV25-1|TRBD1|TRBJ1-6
TGTGCCAGCAGTGAGTGGGACAGGGGTGATTCACCCCTCCACTTT
CASSEWDRGDSPLHF
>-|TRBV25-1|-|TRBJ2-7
TGTGCCAGCAGTGCCCCTCGGGCTATTTGGTCCTACGGGCAGTACTTC
CASSAPRAIWSYGQYF
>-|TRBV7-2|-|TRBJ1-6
TGTGCCAGCAGCTTGGCGACAGCCAATTCACCCCTCCACTTT
CASSLATANSPLHF
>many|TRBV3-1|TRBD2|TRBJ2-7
TGTGCCAGCAGCCAAAAAGGGACTAGCTACGAGCAGTACTTC
CASSQKGTSYEQYF
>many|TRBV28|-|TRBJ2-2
TGTGCCAGCAAATACAGGGATAGAACCGGGGAGCTGTTTTTT
CASKYRDRTGELFF
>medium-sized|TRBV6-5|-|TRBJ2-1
TGTGCCAGCAGTTACCTTCAGGGTAGGCGTAACAATGAGCAGTTCTTC
CASSYLQGRRNNEQFF
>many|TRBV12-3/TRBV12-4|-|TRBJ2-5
TGTGCCAGCAGTCCTTGGTGGCTACAAGAGACCCAGTACTTC
CASSPWWLQETQYF
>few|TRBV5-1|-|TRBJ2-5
TGCGCCAGCAGCTTTTCAGGGGCAACCCAAGAGACCCAGTACTTC
CASSFSGATQETQYF
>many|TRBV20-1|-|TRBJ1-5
TGCAGTGCTAGAGAGGTGGGGGCGTCTCAGCCCCAGCATTTT
CSAREVGASQPQHF
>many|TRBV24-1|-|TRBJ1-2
TGTGCCACCAGGGGTCCGGGATTCTATGGCTACACCTTC
CATRGPGFYGYTF
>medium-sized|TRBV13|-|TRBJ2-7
TGTGCCAGCAGCTCCGGACTGAGCTCCTACGAGCAGTACTTC
CASSSGLSSYEQYF
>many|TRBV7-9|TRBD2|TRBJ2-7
TGTGCCAGCAGCCCGAGGGAGGGTACCTACGAGCAGTACTTC
CASSPREGTYEQYF
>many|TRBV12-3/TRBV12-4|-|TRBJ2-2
TGTGCCAGCAGGGACTGGAACACCGGGGAGCTGTTTTTT
CASRDWNTGELFF
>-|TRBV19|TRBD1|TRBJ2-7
TGTGCCAGTAGTGCCGACAGGGGCCAGCAGTACTTC
CASSADRGQQYF
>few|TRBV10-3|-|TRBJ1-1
TGTGCCATCAGTGGGCAGGGGAAAGCTTTCTTT
CAISGQGKAFF
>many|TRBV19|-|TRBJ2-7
TGTGCCAGTAGTATAGAGGGGAACTACGAGCAGTACTTC
CASSIEGNYEQYF
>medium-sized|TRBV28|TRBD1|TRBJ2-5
TGTGCCAGCAGTTCCCCAGGGGGCGGTAAAGAGACCCAGTACTTC
CASSSPGGGKETQYF
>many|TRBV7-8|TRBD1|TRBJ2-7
TGTGCCAGCAGCCGGATGGACAGGGGCGGCGAGCAGTACTTC
CASSRMDRGGEQYF
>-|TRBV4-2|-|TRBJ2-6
TGTGCCAGCAGCCAAGTCCATCGCGGGGGCGCTGGGGCCAACGTCCTGACTTTC
CASSQVHRGGAGANVLTF
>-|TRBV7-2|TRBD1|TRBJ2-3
TGTGCCAGCAGCTTGGGACAGGGTAGCACAGATACGCAGTATTTT
CASSLGQGSTDTQYF
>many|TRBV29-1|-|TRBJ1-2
TGCAGCGTTGAAGGGGAAGACCCCTATGGCTACACCTTC
CSVEGEDPYGYTF
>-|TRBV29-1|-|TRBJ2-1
TGCAGCGTTGAGTTGCTGACCGAGTACAATGAGCAGTTCTTC
CSVELLTEYNEQFF
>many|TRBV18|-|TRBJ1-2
TGTGCCAGCTCACCCTCAGGGCAGACTAACGTCTATGGCTACACCTTC
CASSPSGQTNVYGYTF
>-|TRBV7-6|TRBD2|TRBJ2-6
TGTGCCAGCAGCAACAGGACTAGCGGGGGCGCCTCTGGGGCCAACGTCCTGACTTTC
CASSNRTSGGASGANVLTF
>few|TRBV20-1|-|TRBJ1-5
TGCAGTGCTAGATGGGGAGCTCAGCCCCAGCATTTT
CSARWGAQPQHF
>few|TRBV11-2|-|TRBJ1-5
TGTGCCAGCAGCTTAGAGAATCAGCCCCAGCATTTT
CASSLENQPQHF
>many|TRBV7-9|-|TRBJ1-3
TGTGCCAGCAGCTCGGACTCTGGAAACACCATATATTTT
CASSSDSGNTIYF
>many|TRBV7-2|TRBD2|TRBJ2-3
TGTGCCAGCAGCTTAGGCGGGGGAGTAAATACGCAGTATTTT
CASSLGGGVNTQYF
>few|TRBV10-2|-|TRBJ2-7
TGCGCCAGCAGTATTGGCAGGGACGAGCAGTACTTC
CASSIGRDEQYF
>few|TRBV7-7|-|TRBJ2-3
TGTGCTAGCAGCTTAGCTCGGGGCCCCTCGGATACGCAGTATTTT
CASSLARGPSDTQYF
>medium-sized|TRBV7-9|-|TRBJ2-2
TGTGCCAGCAGCCAAAGAAGGGCGGGAAACACCGGGGAGCTGTTTTTT
CASSQRRAGNTGELFF